This is a list of T cell receptor beta chains from one sample in a study of CDR3 diversity in severe acne. TCRdb fed the PCR reads into MiXCR, producing one record per CDR3 protein. The data show about 93,000 distinct CDR3 sequences, roughly half seen once. Sequencing was done on a sample of blood. These receptors all stem from a male donor in good health, serving as a control. The CDR3 runs from the conserved cysteine through the conserved F or W. A D gene is named only where the DNA matches it firmly. Size is omitted from some rows. Given values are once, few, many or a class for expanded clones.

D gene,clone size,V gene,J gene,CDR3 DNA,CDR3 protein
TRBD2,.,TRBV7-2,TRBJ2-1,TGTGCCAGCAGCGCACTGACTAGCGGGAGCAATGAGCAGTTCTTC,CASSALTSGSNEQFF
TRBD1,.,TRBV2,TRBJ2-5,TGTGCCAGCAGTGTACGCGACAGGGGGGCCTTC,CASSVRDRGAF
.,few,TRBV7-6,TRBJ2-6,TGTGCCAGCAGCTTCTACCACCGCGCACAAATCTCTGGGGCCAACGTCCTGACTTTC,CASSFYHRAQISGANVLTF
.,many,TRBV14,TRBJ1-4,TGTGCCAGCAGCCAAGCCACCTCTAATGAAAAACTGTTTTTT,CASSQATSNEKLFF
.,.,TRBV7-6,TRBJ1-5,TGTGCCAGCAGCCCCGGGGGGGCGGATCAGCCCCAGCATTTT,CASSPGGADQPQHF
TRBD1,few,TRBV12-3/TRBV12-4,TRBJ1-6,TGTGCCAGCAGCAAAGGGGACAGCACCCTCCACTTT,CASSKGDSTLHF
.,.,TRBV4-1,TRBJ1-5,TGCGCCAGCAGCCAGCTGACAGGTCGGGGCCAGCCCCAGCATTTT,CASSQLTGRGQPQHF
TRBD1,.,TRBV20-1,TRBJ1-6,TGCAGTGCTAGAGGACAGGGCGTCTATAATTCACCCCTCCACTTT,CSARGQGVYNSPLHF
.,.,TRBV6-6,TRBJ1-3,TGTGCCAGCAGCCAGGCCCTGCTTAATACAGGAGGCTACACCATATATTTT,CASSQALLNTGGYTIYF
TRBD2,.,TRBV11-2,TRBJ2-1,TGTGCCAGCAGCCCCGGGACTAGCGGGAGGGTCTCTGGTGAGCAGTTCTTC,CASSPGTSGRVSGEQFF
TRBD1,.,TRBV29-1,TRBJ1-3,TGCAGCGTGATGGGACAGGGTGTGAACACCATATATTTT,CSVMGQGVNTIYF